This entry concerns a single T cell receptor (beta chain). Antigen specificity is unknown. These data come from a study of cytomegalovirus exposure and HLA in healthy donors. Study-wide findings and caveats: The study designated roughly 150 TCR beta chains cytomegalovirus-associated.

Assay: immunoSEQ multiplex PCR; the TCRdb copy retains only in-frame clones and omits some. The sample yields fewer than 150,000 clones, approximately 84% seen once. This CDR3 is built from 15 residues. J gave up 8 bases and V 0 bases, and 5 bases lay outside the gene matches. Germline lookup yields CDR1 LNHNV and CDR2 YYDKDF (reference sequence). The specimen was PBMCs. This sequence was found in a man aged 30 to 45 in good health and CMV-seropositive. V usage is TRBV15 and J usage is TRBJ2-1, with 9 bases lining up with TRBD2. For the CDR3, the DNA is TGTGCCACCAGCAGAGAGGGGACTAGCATCGATGAGCAGTTCTTC. It yields the protein CATSREGTSIDEQFF.